The subject of this entry is one TCR beta chain. This entry is derived from a study of blood T cell repertoires in COVID-19. Clones were read by immunoSEQ multiplex PCR, and TCRdb kept only the in-frame ones, dropping some. The data hold about 220,000 clones, with approximately 77% observed a single time. Trimming left V 5 bases short and J 0 bases short, with 11 bases between. The CDR3 sequence is 14 residues long. Germline CDR1 reads SEHNR; CDR2 reads FQNEAQ (reference sequence). The TCR originated in an elderly woman with acute or convalescent COVID-19. The rearrangement joins TRBV7-9 to TRBJ2-7; D perhaps matches TRBD1 (5 bases). Sequencing was carried out using peripheral blood. The CDR3 region has the DNA TGTGCCAGCAGCCCCCGACAGAGCTCCTACGAGCAGTACTTC. This encodes CASSPRQSSYEQYF.